The next 26 T cell receptor beta chains were all read from a single sample in a study of blood T cell repertoires in COVID-19. The repertoire was sequenced with immunoSEQ multiplex PCR; TCRdb's copy has only in-frame clones and lacks some. Of about 240,000 clones in the sample, 80% to 90% were seen once. The sequencing sample was made of PBMCs or T cells enriched from blood (not recorded which). The receptors here all came from a woman between 25 and 40 years old with acute COVID-19.

The chain links TRBV5-6 to TRBJ1-1; a possible D gene is TRBD1 (6 bases). The CDR3 runs to 15 residues. Trimming took off 2 bases at V and 5 bases at J, with 16 bases between the two ends. Germline CDR1 is SGHDT and CDR2 is YYEEEE. The CDR3, as DNA: TGTGCCAGCAGCTTCGGAAGGGGGGGCGGAACTGAAGCTTTCTTT. Residues: CASSFGRGGGTEAFF. Supplemented by reference TRBV5-6 and TRBJ1-1, the full variable domain reads DAGVTQSPTHLIKTRGQQVTLRCSPKSGHDTVSWYQQALGQGPQFIFQYYEEEERQRGNFPDRFSGHQFPNYSSELNVNALLLGDSALYLCASSFGRGGGTEAFFGQGTRLTVV.

The chain couples TRBV6-2 or TRBV6-3 to TRBJ2-7; D unclear. The length of the CDR3 is 13 residues. V was cut by 0 bases and J by 3 bases, with 6 bases left in between. Germline CDR1 MNHEY, CDR2 SVGEGT. This chain's CDR3 is CASSYSADYEQYF. CDR3 bases: TGTGCCAGCAGTTACTCGGCGGACTACGAGCAGTACTTC.

V and J are TRBV5-4 and TRBJ1-2; D gene uncertain. The length of the CDR3 is 13 residues. The germline V gene has CDR1 SGHNT and CDR2 YYREEE (reference sequence). Trimming stripped 6 bases from V and 8 bases from J, with 17 bases between. The CDR3 reads CASTRPGREGYTF. As DNA, the CDR3 is TGTGCCAGCACCCGTCCGGGTCGAGAGGGCTACACCTTC.

V is TRBV12-5 and J is TRBJ2-2, with no clear D. Germline CDR1 is LGHNT and CDR2 is FRNRAP. The CDR3 sequence is 15 residues long. Deletions cut 2 bases from V and 6 bases from J, with 13 bases between. CDR3 region: CASGLPSQSAGELFF. In DNA, the CDR3 is TGTGCTAGTGGTTTGCCATCGCAAAGCGCCGGGGAGCTGTTTTTT.

The rearrangement links TRBV5-1 to TRBJ1-4; 10 nucleotides match TRBD1. This CDR3 contains 19 residues. Germline CDR1 is SGHRS and CDR2 is YFSETQ. The trim removed 2 bases at V and 8 bases at J, leaving 18 bases unmatched. This CDR3 reads CASSFGTGATARFREKLFF. Written as DNA, the CDR3 is TGCGCCAGCAGCTTCGGGACAGGGGCAACCGCCAGATTTCGCGAAAAACTGTTTTTT. The variable domain in full, with the rest retrieved from reference TRBV5-1 and TRBJ1-4, is KAGVTQTPRYLIKTRGQQVTLSCSPISGHRSVSWYQQTPGQGLQFLFEYFSETQRNKGNFPGRFSGRQFSNSRSEMNVSTLELGDSALYLCASSFGTGATARFREKLFFGSGTQLSVL.

This sequence joins TRBV7-2 and TRBJ1-4, with 8 bases lining up with TRBD1. Germline V gene lookup returns CDR1 SGHTA and CDR2 FQGNSA. This CDR3 has 16 residues. Trimming removed 0 bases from V and 2 bases from J; junction bases left unmatched: 2. CDR3 bases: TGTGCCAGCAGCTTAGCCCCAGGGGGCACTAATGAAAAACTGTTTTTT. Its protein product is CASSLAPGGTNEKLFF.

V and J are TRBV6-5 and TRBJ2-7, with TRBD1 as a possible D gene (6 bases). This CDR3 region has 14 residues. V shed 0 bases and J shed 3 bases, with 9 bases lying between them. Germline CDR1 reads MNHEY; CDR2 reads SVGAGI. The CDR3 is CASSYSGGDYEQYF. In DNA form, the CDR3 reads TGTGCCAGCAGTTACTCAGGGGGAGACTACGAGCAGTACTTC.

This chain uses TRBV6-5 with TRBJ1-2, with D possibly TRBD1 on 5 matching bases. The CDR3 is 13 amino acids. Trimming removed 8 bases from V and 4 bases from J, with 14 bases in between. CDR1 is MNHEY and CDR2 is SVGAGI in the germline V gene. As DNA, the CDR3 is TGTGCCAGCCGGACAATAGAGCTCTATGGCTACACCTTC. This codes for CASRTIELYGYTF.

Only a few counts were recorded for this clone. This chain joins TRBV3-1 (or the pseudogene TRBV3-2) and TRBJ1-5; D gene uncertain. The CDR3 runs 15 residues. CDR1 and CDR2 from the germline V gene are LGHDT and YNNKEL (reference sequence). Trimming removed 0 bases at V and 2 bases at J, with 8 bases between. CDR3 DNA: TGTGCCAGCAGCCAAGACTCCCCGGGCAATCAGCCCCAGCATTTT. Its translation: CASSQDSPGNQPQHF.

V is TRBV7-2 and J is TRBJ1-6, with TRBD1 identical over 8 bases. With 6 bases clipped from V and 10 bases from J, the junction kept 8 bases outside the gene matches. CDR1 and CDR2 (germline): SGHTA, FQGNSA. This CDR3 region has 14 residues. The CDR3 region is CASRPQGAGSPLHF. CDR3 nucleotides: TGTGCCAGCAGGCCCCAGGGGGCAGGCTCACCCCTCCACTTT.

This chain uses TRBV6-5 with TRBJ2-2, with 9 bases fitting TRBD2. The CDR3 runs 15 residues. V lost 2 bases and J lost 7; bases outside the gene matches: 5. Per germline, CDR1 MNHEY and CDR2 SVGAGI. The CDR3 DNA follows: TGTGCCAGCAGTTACGGAGCGGGGGGCGGCGGGGAGCTGTTTTTT. Its protein is CASSYGAGGGGELFF.

This chain uses TRBV2 with TRBJ1-2, with D perhaps TRBD1 (5 bases). The length of the CDR3 is 13 residues. The germline gives CDR1 SNHLY, CDR2 FYNNEI. V lost 6 bases to trimming and J lost 6 bases, with 14 bases between them. The CDR3 DNA follows: TGTGCCAGCAGGCCCAGGGCGTCGGATGGCTACACCTTC. Encoded protein: CASRPRASDGYTF.

This clone was seen only a few times. V is TRBV30 and J is TRBJ1-3, with 9 bases fitting TRBD1. J was trimmed by 8 bases and V by 3 bases; bases with no gene match: 8. Germline V CDR1 and CDR2: GTSNPN, SVGIG (reference sequence). This CDR3 has 14 amino acids. CDR3 DNA sequence: TGTGCCTGGAGACCGGGACAGGGAGGGGACACCATATATTTT. Translation: CAWRPGQGGDTIYF.

The V gene is TRBV7-2, the J gene TRBJ2-1; TRBD2 might be the D (5 bases). V lost 5 bases to trimming and J lost 0 bases, with 14 bases between them. Germline V lookup: CDR1 SGHTA, CDR2 FQGNSA. This CDR3 region has 16 residues. This CDR3 reads CASSLERTSSYNEQFF. CDR3 nucleotide sequence: TGTGCCAGCAGCCTCGAACGCACTAGCTCCTACAATGAGCAGTTCTTC.

The chain employs TRBV4-3 and TRBJ1-4, with TRBD1 matching 7 bases. Germline CDR1 and CDR2: LGHNA and YSLEER. Trimming took 0 bases from V and 3 from J; bases not matched to a gene: 4. The CDR3 is 16 residues long. The CDR3 nucleotides are TGCGCCAGCAGCCAAGATCCCGGGACAGCTAATGAAAAACTGTTTTTT. Translated, it gives CASSQDPGTANEKLFF.

The CDR3 nucleotides are TGTGCCAGCAGCCCCCCTGTTCGGTTTCAAGAGACCCAGTACTTC. Translating gives CASSPPVRFQETQYF. J is TRBJ2-5 and V is TRBV7-9, with D hard to call. The V end was cut by 5 bases, the J end by 2 bases, with 15 bases between. The length of the CDR3 is 15 residues. The germline V gene has CDR1 SEHNR and CDR2 FQNEAQ (reference sequence).

This chain joins TRBV19 and TRBJ1-2; perhaps TRBD1 as D (5 bases). The CDR3 totals 13 residues. Trimming took 6 bases from V and 7 from J, leaving 15 bases between them. CDR1 is LNHDA and CDR2 is SQIVND in the germline V gene (reference sequence). CDR3 loop: CASRARGGAGYTF. For the CDR3, the DNA is TGTGCCAGTAGGGCGCGGGGTGGGGCTGGCTACACCTTC.

This sequence joins TRBV7-2 and TRBJ2-3, with TRBD1 matching over 7 bases. This CDR3 is 15 amino acids long. The V gene's germline CDR1 is SGHTA and CDR2 FQGNSA. Trimming removed 0 bases from V and 5 bases from J; junction bases left unmatched: 5. DNA of the CDR3: TGTGCCAGCAGCTTAGCAGGGACAGACGTAGATACGCAGTATTTT. It yields the protein CASSLAGTDVDTQYF. Full variable domain (outside the CDR3, taken from reference TRBV7-2 and TRBJ2-3): GAGVSQSPSNKVTEKGKDVELRCDPISGHTALYWYRQSLGQGLEFLIYFQGNSAPDKSGLPSDRFSAERTGGSVSTLTIQRTQQEDSAVYLCASSLAGTDVDTQYFGPGTRLTVL.

This clone was recorded once. The rearrangement joins TRBV5-1 to TRBJ2-5; D is uncertain. Germline CDR1 reads SGHRS; CDR2 reads YFSETQ. The ends were cut back, 4 bases at V and 5 bases at J, with 12 bases in the middle. The CDR3 has 13 residues. The chain's CDR3 is CASSLWAGETQYF. The CDR3 DNA reads as TGCGCCAGCAGCCTATGGGCAGGTGAGACCCAGTACTTC. The full variable domain, completed using reference TRBV5-1 and TRBJ2-5, is KAGVTQTPRYLIKTRGQQVTLSCSPISGHRSVSWYQQTPGQGLQFLFEYFSETQRNKGNFPGRFSGRQFSNSRSEMNVSTLELGDSALYLCASSLWAGETQYFGPGTRLLVL.

The J gene is TRBJ2-7, the V gene TRBV5-4, with 10 bases matching TRBD2. The CDR3 totals 16 residues. Germline values: CDR1 SGHNT, CDR2 YYREEE (reference sequence). J was trimmed by 1 base and V by 4 bases; bases with no gene match: 8. As DNA, the CDR3 is TGTGCCAGCAGCAAAGGTAGCGGGGGGCTTTCCTACGAGCAGTACTTC. This codes for CASSKGSGGLSYEQYF.

This chain uses TRBV25-1 with TRBJ2-5, with D possibly TRBD1 on 6 matching bases. The CDR3 is made up of 14 amino acids. V lost 3 bases, J lost 4 bases, and 12 bases lay in between. In germline, CDR1 is MGHDK, CDR2 SYGVNS. CDR3 in amino acids: CASSEYRAAETQYF. CDR3 nucleotide sequence: TGTGCCAGCAGTGAGTACAGGGCGGCAGAGACCCAGTACTTC.

This clone was recorded once. The chain carries TRBV4-1 and TRBJ2-7; D is unclear. V shed 0 bases and J shed 3 bases, with 6 bases lying between them. The CDR3 consists of 13 residues. The germline gives CDR1 MGHRA, CDR2 YSYEKL. CDR3 protein: CASSQDASYEQYF. Here the CDR3 DNA reads TGCGCCAGCAGCCAAGATGCCAGCTACGAGCAGTACTTC.

The chain recombines TRBV7-8 with TRBJ2-3, with D tentatively TRBD1 (6 bases). Germline CDR1 is SGHVS and CDR2 is FQNEAQ. V lost 5 bases to trimming and J lost 2 bases, with 17 bases between them. The CDR3 totals 16 residues. CDR3 residues: CASSTNRAPNTDTQYF. Here the CDR3 DNA reads TGTGCCAGCAGCACCAACAGGGCCCCAAACACAGATACGCAGTATTTT.

This clone was recorded once. J is TRBJ1-2 and V is TRBV6-5; D is possibly TRBD1 (6 bases). Between the trimmed V and J ends, which lost 2 bases and 1 base, there was a span of 14 bases. The germline V gene encodes CDR1 MNHEY and CDR2 SVGAGI. The CDR3 sequence is 16 residues long. Here the CDR3 DNA reads TGTGCCAGCAGTTACCGGCGGGGGGCTAGTAACTATGGCTACACCTTC. Its translation is CASSYRRGASNYGYTF.

Concerning this clone itself: The junction shows a germline mismatch at one end, possibly a read error. The chain joins TRBV7-7 to TRBJ2-2; 8 positions match TRBD1. The V gene's germline CDR1 is SSHAT and CDR2 FNYEAQ (reference sequence). This CDR3 contains 16 residues. The CDR3 DNA follows: TGTGCTAGCAGCTTAAAGATGACAGGGGAGACCGGGGAGCTGTTTTTT. It specifies CASSLKMTGETGELFF.

The chain employs TRBV6-4 and TRBJ1-6; D gene unclear. This CDR3 is 16 amino acids long. The V gene lost 6 bases and the J gene lost 0 bases, with 12 bases spanning the gap. Germline assignment: CDR1 MRHNA and CDR2 SNTAGT. CDR3 coding DNA: TGTGCCAGCAGAGGAAGTTCTAGCTCCTATAATTCACCCCTCCACTTT. It translates to CASRGSSSSYNSPLHF.